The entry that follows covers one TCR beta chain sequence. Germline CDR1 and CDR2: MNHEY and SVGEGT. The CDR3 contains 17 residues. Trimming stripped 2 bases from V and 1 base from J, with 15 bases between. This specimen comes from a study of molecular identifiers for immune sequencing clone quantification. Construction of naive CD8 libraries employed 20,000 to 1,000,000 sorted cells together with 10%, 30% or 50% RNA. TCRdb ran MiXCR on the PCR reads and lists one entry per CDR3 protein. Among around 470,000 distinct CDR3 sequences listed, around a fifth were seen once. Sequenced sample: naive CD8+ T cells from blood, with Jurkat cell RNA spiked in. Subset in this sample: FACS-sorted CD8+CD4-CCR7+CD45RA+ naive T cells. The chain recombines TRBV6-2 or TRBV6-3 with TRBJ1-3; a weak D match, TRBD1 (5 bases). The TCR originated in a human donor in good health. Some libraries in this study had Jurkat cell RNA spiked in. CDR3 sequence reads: CASSYGDSDISGNTIYF. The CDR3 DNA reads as TGTGCCAGCAGTTACGGTGACAGCGATATATCTGGAAACACCATATATTTT.